The 25 T cell receptor beta chains in this list originate from one sample, sequenced in a study of control samples from healthy donors and cancer patients. Clones were sequenced by immunoSEQ multiplex PCR, and TCRdb holds only the in-frame ones, with some missing. Of approximately 59,000 clones in the sample, approximately 87% are singletons; the top ten hold about 13%. The sequenced material came from PBMCs. Receptor source: a woman aged 55-75 years with lung cancer.

This clone has only one observation. This chain connects TRBV12-3 or TRBV12-4 to TRBJ2-5, with no clear D. The CDR3 totals 13 residues. V was shortened by 1 base and J by 5 bases, with 8 bases between the two germline ends. CDR3 protein: CASSLDFGETQYF. CDR3 nucleotide sequence: TGTGCCAGCAGTTTAGACTTTGGGGAGACCCAGTACTTC.

The chain's CDR3 is CASSLMGVSNTEAFF. CDR3 in DNA: TGTGCCAGCAGCCTAATGGGAGTGTCGAACACTGAAGCTTTCTTT. V usage is TRBV7-9 and J usage is TRBJ1-1; D gene uncertain. CDR1 and CDR2 from the germline V gene are SEHNR and FQNEAQ (reference sequence). V was trimmed by 5 bases and J by 1 base, leaving 14 bases between them. The CDR3 contains 15 residues.

The chain recombines TRBV27 with TRBJ2-7, with 13 nucleotides matching TRBD2. V trimming: 2 bases; J trimming: 2 bases; junction bases outside the gene matches: 0. CDR1 MNHEY and CDR2 SMNVEV come from the germline V gene (reference sequence). The CDR3 is made up of 15 amino acids. The CDR3, as DNA: TGTGCCAGCAGTTTAGGACTAGCGGGAGCCTACGAGCAGTACTTC. Translating it yields CASSLGLAGAYEQYF.

J is TRBJ1-1 and V is TRBV10-1, with unresolved D. The germline V and J ends were trimmed by 1 base and 11 bases, with 11 bases remaining between them. Germline V gene sequence: CDR1 WNHNN, CDR2 SYGVQD (reference sequence). The CDR3 covers 12 residues. The CDR3 region is CASSEYPNAAFF. CDR3 bases: TGCGCCAGCAGTGAGTACCCCAACGCTGCTTTCTTT.

V is TRBV29-1 and J is TRBJ2-7; no reliable D call. The CDR3 runs to 12 residues. Trimming took off 5 bases at V and 7 bases at J, with 15 bases between the two ends. Germline V lookup: CDR1 SQVTM, CDR2 ANQGSEA. The CDR3 DNA reads as TGCAGCGTTCAATGGCCTCCTCAAGAGCAGTACTTC. It specifies CSVQWPPQEQYF.

With respect to this clone: A read error is likely here: a far larger clone is one base away. The rearrangement links TRBV10-3 to TRBJ1-1; tentatively, D is TRBD1 (5 bases). The CDR3 contains 12 residues. V shed 2 bases and J shed 11 bases, with 12 bases lying between them. The germline V gene encodes CDR1 ENHRY and CDR2 SYGVKD. The CDR3 nucleotides are TGTGCCATCAGTGAGCCAGTGACAGCTGCTTTCTTT. Its protein product is CAISEPVTAAFF.

The V gene is TRBV5-6, the J gene TRBJ1-1; unclear D gene. V gave up 4 bases and J gave up 1 base, with 8 bases separating them. The CDR3 is made up of 13 amino acids. Germline CDR1 is SGHDT and CDR2 is YYEEEE. This chain's CDR3 is CASSETANTEAFF. The CDR3 coding sequence is TGTGCCAGCAGCGAAACAGCGAACACTGAAGCTTTCTTT.

V usage is TRBV11-1 and J usage is TRBJ2-5; D ambiguous. This CDR3 comprises 15 residues. Trimming shortened V by 3 bases and J by 5 bases, and 16 bases separated the two germline ends. The germline V gene has CDR1 SGHAT and CDR2 FQDESV (reference sequence). The CDR3 loop reads CASSFGGSGRETQYF. As DNA, the CDR3 is TGTGCCAGCAGCTTCGGTGGATCAGGTCGGGAGACCCAGTACTTC. Using reference TRBV11-1 and TRBJ2-5 for the parts outside the CDR3, the full variable domain is EAEVAQSPRYKITEKSQAVAFWCDPISGHATLYWYRQILGQGPELLVQFQDESVVDDSQLPKDRFSAERLKGVDSTLKIQPAELGDSAMYLCASSFGGSGRETQYFGPGTRLLVL.

The chain employs TRBV9 and TRBJ1-4, with 7 bases lining up with TRBD1. This CDR3 is 14 amino acids long. V shed 4 bases and J 7 bases; nucleotides not matched to a gene: 7. Germline loops: CDR1 SGDLS, CDR2 YYNGEE. CDR3 sequence reads: CASSPGGGFEKLFF. In DNA form, the CDR3 reads TGTGCCAGCAGCCCAGGGGGGGGCTTTGAAAAACTGTTTTTT. Drawing the rest from reference TRBV9 and TRBJ1-4, the complete variable domain is DSGVTQTPKHLITATGQRVTLRCSPRSGDLSVYWYQQSLDQGLQFLIQYYNGEERAKGNILERFSAQQFPDLHSELNLSSLELGDSALYFCASSPGGGFEKLFFGSGTQLSVL.

The genes are TRBV21-1 and TRBJ2-7. TRBV21-1 is a listed pseudogene. The CDR3 loop spans 12 amino acids. The CDR3, as DNA: TGTGCCAGAGTGGACGGATCCTACGAGCAGTACTTC. Protein product: CARVDGSYEQYF.

This chain links TRBV5-4 with TRBJ2-7, with D perhaps TRBD1 or TRBD2 (5 bases each). Germline lookup yields CDR1 SGHNT and CDR2 YYREEE (reference sequence). Trimming stripped 3 bases from V and 7 bases from J, with 14 bases between. There are 13 residues in the CDR3. The CDR3 nucleotides are TGTGCCAGCAGCTCCGGGACGCCCGAAGAGCAGTACTTC. This codes for CASSSGTPEEQYF.

The chain carries TRBV7-9 and TRBJ1-2; no definite D call. The CDR3 runs 13 residues. Trimming removed 5 bases at V and 3 bases at J, with 10 bases between. Germline-derived CDR1 and CDR2 are SEHNR and FQNEAQ (reference sequence). CDR3 protein: CASSRVEDYGYTF. DNA of the CDR3: TGTGCCAGCAGCCGAGTCGAGGACTATGGCTACACCTTC.

This chain links TRBV2 with TRBJ1-6, with a weak D call TRBD1 (6 bases). V shed 5 bases and J shed 8 bases, with 13 bases lying between them. The CDR3 contains 14 residues. Germline V gene sequence: CDR1 SNHLY, CDR2 FYNNEI. This chain's CDR3 is CASSPTGGDSPLHF. The CDR3 bases are TGTGCCAGCAGTCCGACGGGGGGCGATTCACCCCTCCACTTT. The full variable domain, its missing parts supplied by reference TRBV2 and TRBJ1-6, is EPEVTQTPSHQVTQMGQEVILRCVPISNHLYFYWYRQILGQKVEFLVSFYNNEISEKSEIFDDQFSVERPDGSNFTLKIRSTKLEDSAMYFCASSPTGGDSPLHFGNGTRLTVT.

The J gene is TRBJ1-2, the V gene TRBV5-6; D uncertain. Trimming removed 4 bases at V and 4 bases at J, with 14 bases between. Germline V lookup: CDR1 SGHDT, CDR2 YYEEEE. This CDR3 contains 14 residues. Here the CDR3 reads CASSSRALTYGYTF. DNA for the CDR3: TGTGCCAGCAGCAGTAGGGCTTTAACCTATGGCTACACCTTC.

This sequence joins TRBV5-1 and TRBJ1-3; unclear D gene. Trimming left V 1 base short and J 0 bases short, with 8 bases between. The CDR3 extends over 15 amino acids. Germline V gene sequence: CDR1 SGHRS, CDR2 YFSETQ. The CDR3 is CASSLNEGSGNTIYF. The CDR3 DNA follows: TGCGCCAGCAGCTTGAACGAGGGCTCTGGAAACACCATATATTTT.

The chain has TRBV5-4 and TRBJ2-3; D is undetermined. Germline values: CDR1 SGHNT, CDR2 YYREEE (reference sequence). V lost 0 bases, J lost 0 bases, and 11 bases lay in between. CDR3 length equals 16 residues. This CDR3 reads CASSLGFVPSTDTQYF. In nucleotides, the CDR3 is TGTGCCAGCAGCTTGGGCTTTGTCCCTAGCACAGATACGCAGTATTTT.

The chain couples TRBV2 to TRBJ2-1; TRBD1 aligns across 7 bases. CDR3 length: 14 residues. The V and J ends lost 8 bases and 7 bases, in that order; junction bases with no gene match: 11. Germline CDR1 and CDR2: SNHLY and FYNNEI. CDR3 in amino acids: CASGGQKEGNEQFF. CDR3 DNA sequence: TGTGCCAGCGGGGGACAGAAAGAGGGGAATGAGCAGTTCTTC.

The rearrangement joins TRBV10-2 to TRBJ2-1, with TRBD2 as a possible D gene (6 bases). The CDR3 is made up of 13 amino acids. V was shortened by 6 bases and J by 4 bases, with 10 bases between the two germline ends. CDR1 and CDR2 from the germline V gene are WSHSY and SAAADI. In DNA form, the CDR3 reads TGCGCCAGCAGAGCGGGCCGGTACAATGAGCAGTTCTTC. Its translation is CASRAGRYNEQFF.

The chain carries TRBV10-3 and TRBJ2-3, with 7 bases identical to TRBD2. Trimming at V came to 6 bases and at J to 4 bases, leaving 4 bases not matched to a gene. The CDR3 consists of 13 residues. In germline, CDR1 is ENHRY, CDR2 SYGVKD. The DNA for the CDR3 is TGTGCCATCAGGACTAGCACGGCAGATACGCAGTATTTT. Its translation: CAIRTSTADTQYF.

This chain uses TRBV15 with TRBJ1-4, with D maybe TRBD1 (6 bases). Trimming took off 4 bases at V and 7 bases at J, with 13 bases between the two ends. The CDR3 is 14 amino acids. Germline assignment: CDR1 LNHNV and CDR2 YYDKDF (reference sequence). The CDR3 nucleotides read TGTGCCACCAGCAATCAGGGGTTCGGTGAAAAACTGTTTTTT. Amino acids: CATSNQGFGEKLFF.

The chain uses TRBV4-1 and TRBJ1-1; TRBD1 agrees at 9 bases. The CDR3 extends over 16 amino acids. Trimming removed 2 bases from V and 6 bases from J; junction bases left unmatched: 10. Germline CDR1 MGHRA, CDR2 YSYEKL. The CDR3 coding sequence is TGCGCCAGCAGCCAAACCGACGGGACAGGGAGATCTGAAGCTTTCTTT. Translation: CASSQTDGTGRSEAFF.

The CDR3 nucleotides are TGTGCCAGCAGCGTAGTCACCGGGGAGCTGTTTTTT. The encoded protein is CASSVVTGELFF. V gene TRBV9 combines with J gene TRBJ2-2; D remains ambiguous. This CDR3 is 12 amino acids long. In germline, CDR1 is SGDLS, CDR2 YYNGEE. The ends were cut back, 0 bases at V and 4 bases at J, with 1 base in the middle.

CDR3 coding DNA: TGCGCCAGCAGCTCGACAGGGCAAGCCTACGAGCAGTACTTC. It codes for CASSSTGQAYEQYF. This chain links TRBV5-1 with TRBJ2-7; TRBD1 matches at 7 bases. Germline V gene data show CDR1 as SGHRS and CDR2 as YFSETQ. This CDR3 has 14 amino acids. J gave up 2 bases and V 3 bases, and 5 bases lay outside the gene matches.

The chain couples TRBV24-1 to TRBJ1-3, with no clear D. CDR3 length equals 12 residues. Trimming cost V 3 bases and J 2 bases, with 1 base left between them. Germline CDR1 and CDR2: KGHDR and SFDVKD. The CDR3 sequence: CATSDPGNTIYF. The CDR3 DNA reads TGTGCCACCAGTGATCCTGGAAACACCATATATTTT.

The chain is built from TRBV19 and TRBJ2-3, with 8 bases fitting TRBD1. This CDR3 is 14 amino acids long. Germline CDR1 and CDR2: LNHDA and SQIVND (reference sequence). J gave up 2 bases and V 4 bases, and 2 bases lay outside the gene matches. CDR3 in amino acids: CASSRGQDTDTQYF. As DNA, the CDR3 is TGTGCCAGTAGTAGGGGACAGGACACAGATACGCAGTATTTT.